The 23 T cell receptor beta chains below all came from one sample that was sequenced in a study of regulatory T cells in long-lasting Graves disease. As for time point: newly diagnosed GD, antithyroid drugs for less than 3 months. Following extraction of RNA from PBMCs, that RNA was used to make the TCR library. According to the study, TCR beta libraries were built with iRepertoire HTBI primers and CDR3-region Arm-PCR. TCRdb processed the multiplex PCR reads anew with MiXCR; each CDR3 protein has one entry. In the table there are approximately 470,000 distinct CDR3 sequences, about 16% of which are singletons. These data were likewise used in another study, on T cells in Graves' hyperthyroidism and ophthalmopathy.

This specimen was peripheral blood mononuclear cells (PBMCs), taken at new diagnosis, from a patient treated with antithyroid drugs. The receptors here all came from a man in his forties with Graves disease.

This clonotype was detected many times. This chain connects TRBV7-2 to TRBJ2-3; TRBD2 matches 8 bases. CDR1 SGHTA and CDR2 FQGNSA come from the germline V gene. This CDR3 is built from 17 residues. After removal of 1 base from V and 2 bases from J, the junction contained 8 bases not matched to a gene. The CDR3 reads CASSLVGWREDTDTQYF. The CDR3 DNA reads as TGTGCCAGCAGCTTAGTGGGTTGGCGGGAGGACACAGATACGCAGTATTTT.

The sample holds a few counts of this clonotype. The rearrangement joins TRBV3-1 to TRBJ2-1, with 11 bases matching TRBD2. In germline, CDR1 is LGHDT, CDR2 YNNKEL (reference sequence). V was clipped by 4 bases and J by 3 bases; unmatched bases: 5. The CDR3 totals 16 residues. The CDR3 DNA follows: TGTGCCAGCAGCCGTATTACTAGCGGGAGCTACAATGAGCAGTTCTTC. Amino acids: CASSRITSGSYNEQFF.

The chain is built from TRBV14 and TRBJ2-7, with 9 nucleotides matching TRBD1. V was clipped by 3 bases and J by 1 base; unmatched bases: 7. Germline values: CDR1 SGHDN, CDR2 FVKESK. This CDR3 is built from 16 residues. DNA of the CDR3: TGTGCCAGCAGCCACCGGACCGGGACAGGGTCCTACGAGCAGTACTTC. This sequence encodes CASSHRTGTGSYEQYF.

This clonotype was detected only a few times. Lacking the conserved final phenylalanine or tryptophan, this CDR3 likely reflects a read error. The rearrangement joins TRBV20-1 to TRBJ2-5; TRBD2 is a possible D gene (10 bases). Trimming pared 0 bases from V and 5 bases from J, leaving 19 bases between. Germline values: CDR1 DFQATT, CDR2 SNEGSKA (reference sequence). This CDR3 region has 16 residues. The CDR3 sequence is CSARDSTSGTGETQYS. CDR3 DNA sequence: TGCAGTGCTAGAGATTCCACTAGCGGGACAGGGGAGACCCAGTACTCC.

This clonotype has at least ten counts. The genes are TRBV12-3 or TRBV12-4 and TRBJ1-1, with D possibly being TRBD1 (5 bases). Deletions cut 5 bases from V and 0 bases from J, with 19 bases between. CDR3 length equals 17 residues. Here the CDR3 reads CASSLSGQGIMNTEAFF. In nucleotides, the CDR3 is TGTGCCAGCAGTCTCTCAGGGCAGGGTATCATGAACACTGAAGCTTTCTTT.

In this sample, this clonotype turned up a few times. In nucleotides, the CDR3 is TGTGCCAGCAGCCCGACGGGATCAGCGGGAGATATCCTAGCCAAAAACATTCAGTACTTC. Translating it yields CASSPTGSAGDILAKNIQYF. The chain couples TRBV28 to TRBJ2-4, with 8 positions matching TRBD2. The CDR3 loop spans 20 amino acids. Germline V gives CDR1 MDHEN, CDR2 SYDVKM. Trimming removed 6 bases from V and 0 bases from J; junction bases left unmatched: 19.

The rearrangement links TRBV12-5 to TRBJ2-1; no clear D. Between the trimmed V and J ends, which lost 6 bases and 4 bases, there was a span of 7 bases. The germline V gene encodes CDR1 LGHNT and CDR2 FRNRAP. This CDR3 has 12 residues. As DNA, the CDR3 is TGTGCTAGTGGGATTGTTTACAATGAGCAGTTCTTC. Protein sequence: CASGIVYNEQFF.

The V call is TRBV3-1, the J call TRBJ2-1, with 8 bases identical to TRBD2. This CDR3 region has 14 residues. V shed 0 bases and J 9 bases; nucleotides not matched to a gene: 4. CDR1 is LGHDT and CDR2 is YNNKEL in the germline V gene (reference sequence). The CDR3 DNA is TGTGCCAGCAGCCAAGATACTAGCGGCTTTGAGCAGTTCTTC. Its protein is CASSQDTSGFEQFF.

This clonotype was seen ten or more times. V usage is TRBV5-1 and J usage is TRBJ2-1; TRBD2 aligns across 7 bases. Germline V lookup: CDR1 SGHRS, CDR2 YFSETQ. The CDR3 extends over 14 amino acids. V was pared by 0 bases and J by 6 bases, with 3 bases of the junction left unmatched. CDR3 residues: CASSLALASNEQFF. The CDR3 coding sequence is TGCGCCAGCAGCTTGGCACTAGCGAGCAATGAGCAGTTCTTC. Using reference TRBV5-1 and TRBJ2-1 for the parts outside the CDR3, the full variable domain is KAGVTQTPRYLIKTRGQQVTLSCSPISGHRSVSWYQQTPGQGLQFLFEYFSETQRNKGNFPGRFSGRQFSNSRSEMNVSTLELGDSALYLCASSLALASNEQFFGPGTRLTVL.

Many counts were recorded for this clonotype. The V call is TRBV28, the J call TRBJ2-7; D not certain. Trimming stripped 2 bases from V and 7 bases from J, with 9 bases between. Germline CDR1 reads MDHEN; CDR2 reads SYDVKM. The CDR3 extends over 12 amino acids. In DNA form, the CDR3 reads TGTGCCAGCAGTTTACGGCAGCCAGAGCAGTACTTC. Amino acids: CASSLRQPEQYF. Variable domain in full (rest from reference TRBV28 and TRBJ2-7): DVKVTQSSRYLVKRTGEKVFLECVQDMDHENMFWYRQDPGLGLRLIYFSYDVKMKEKGDIPEGYSVSREKKERFSLILESASTNQTSMYLCASSLRQPEQYFGPGTRLTVT.

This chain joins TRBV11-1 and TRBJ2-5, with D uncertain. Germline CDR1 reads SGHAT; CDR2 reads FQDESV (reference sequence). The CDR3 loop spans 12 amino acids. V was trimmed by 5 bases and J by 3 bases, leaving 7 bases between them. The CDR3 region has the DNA TGTGCCAGCAGCCCAGGAAAAGAGACCCAGTACTTC. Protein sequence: CASSPGKETQYF.

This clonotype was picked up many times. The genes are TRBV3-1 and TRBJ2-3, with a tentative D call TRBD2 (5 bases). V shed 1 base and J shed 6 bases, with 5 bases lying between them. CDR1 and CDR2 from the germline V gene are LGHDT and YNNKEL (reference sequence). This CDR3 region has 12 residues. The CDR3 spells CASSQAGDTQYF. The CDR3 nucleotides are TGTGCCAGCAGCCAAGCGGGGGATACGCAGTATTTT.

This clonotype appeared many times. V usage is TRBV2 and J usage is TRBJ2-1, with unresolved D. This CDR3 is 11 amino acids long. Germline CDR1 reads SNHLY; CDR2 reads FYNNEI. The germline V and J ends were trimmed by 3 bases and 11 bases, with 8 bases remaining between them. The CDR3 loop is CASSDETKQFF. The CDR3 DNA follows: TGTGCCAGCAGTGACGAGACCAAGCAGTTCTTC.

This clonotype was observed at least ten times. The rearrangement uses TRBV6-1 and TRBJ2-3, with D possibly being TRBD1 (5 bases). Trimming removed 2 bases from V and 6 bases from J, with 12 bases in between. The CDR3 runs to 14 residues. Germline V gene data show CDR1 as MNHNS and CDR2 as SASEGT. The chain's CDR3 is CASSEIQGQDTQYF. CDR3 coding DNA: TGTGCCAGCAGTGAAATTCAGGGTCAGGATACGCAGTATTTT.

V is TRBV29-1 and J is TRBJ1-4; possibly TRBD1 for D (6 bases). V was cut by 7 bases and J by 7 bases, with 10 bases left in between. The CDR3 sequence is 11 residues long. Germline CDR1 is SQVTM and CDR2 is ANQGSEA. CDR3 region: CSAGTFEKLFF. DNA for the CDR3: TGCAGCGCCGGGACATTTGAAAAACTGTTTTTT.

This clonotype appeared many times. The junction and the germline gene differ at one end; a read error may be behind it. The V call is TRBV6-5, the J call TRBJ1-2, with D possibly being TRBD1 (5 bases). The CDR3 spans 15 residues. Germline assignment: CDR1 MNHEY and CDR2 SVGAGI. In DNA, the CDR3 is TGTGCCAGCAGTTACTCGGGCAGGGACGGCTATGGGTACACCTTC. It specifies CASSYSGRDGYGYTF.

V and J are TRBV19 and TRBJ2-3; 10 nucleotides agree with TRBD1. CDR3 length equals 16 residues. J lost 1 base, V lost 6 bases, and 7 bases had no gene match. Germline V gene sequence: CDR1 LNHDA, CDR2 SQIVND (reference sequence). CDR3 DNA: TGTGCCAGTAGAGCCTTGGGGACAGGGGGCACAGATACGCAGTATTTT. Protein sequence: CASRALGTGGTDTQYF.

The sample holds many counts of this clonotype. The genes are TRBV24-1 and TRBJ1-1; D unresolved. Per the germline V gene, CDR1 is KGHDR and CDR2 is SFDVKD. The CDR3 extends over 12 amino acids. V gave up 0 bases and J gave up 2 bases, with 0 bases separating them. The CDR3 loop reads CATSDLNTEAFF. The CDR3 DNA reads TGTGCCACCAGTGATTTGAACACTGAAGCTTTCTTT.

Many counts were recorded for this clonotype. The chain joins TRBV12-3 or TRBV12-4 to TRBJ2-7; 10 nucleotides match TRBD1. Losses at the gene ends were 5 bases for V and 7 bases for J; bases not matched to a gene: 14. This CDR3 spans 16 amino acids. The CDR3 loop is CASSTTPGQGFGEQYF. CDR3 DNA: TGTGCCAGCAGTACCACTCCGGGACAGGGGTTCGGGGAGCAGTACTTC.

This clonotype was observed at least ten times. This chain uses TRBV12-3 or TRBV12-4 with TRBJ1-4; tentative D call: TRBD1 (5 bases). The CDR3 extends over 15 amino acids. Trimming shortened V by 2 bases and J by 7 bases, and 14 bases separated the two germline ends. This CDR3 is CASSLSRGTGEKLFF. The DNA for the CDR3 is TGTGCCAGCAGTTTATCGAGGGGTACTGGTGAAAAACTGTTTTTT.

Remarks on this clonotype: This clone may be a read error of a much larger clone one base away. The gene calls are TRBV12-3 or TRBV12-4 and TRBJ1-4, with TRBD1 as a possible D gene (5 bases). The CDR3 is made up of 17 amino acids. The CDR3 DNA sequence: TGTGCCTGCAGTTACTCGGACCCGGGGGCAACTAATGAAAAACTGTTTTTT. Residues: CACSYSDPGATNEKLFF.

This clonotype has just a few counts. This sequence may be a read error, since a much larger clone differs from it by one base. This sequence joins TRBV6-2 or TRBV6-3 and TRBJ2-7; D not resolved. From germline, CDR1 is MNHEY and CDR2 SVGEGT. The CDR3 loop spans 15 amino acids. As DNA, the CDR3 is TGTGCCAGCAGTTATCTCGACTGGAGCTCCTACGTGCAGTACTTC. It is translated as CASSYLDWSSYVQYF.

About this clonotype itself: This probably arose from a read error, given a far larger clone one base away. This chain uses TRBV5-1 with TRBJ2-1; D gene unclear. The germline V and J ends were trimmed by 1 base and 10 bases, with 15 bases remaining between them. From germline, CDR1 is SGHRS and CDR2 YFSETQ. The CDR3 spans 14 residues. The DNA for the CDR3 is TGCGCCAGCAGCTTGTTTCCAAATTCCTACGAGCAGTTCTTC. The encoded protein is CASSLFPNSYEQFF.